This TCR beta chain originates from a study of beta chain features in type 1 diabetes. At the level of the study: Age and gender were similar between patients and healthy donors, as were cell yields. Study findings and constraints: A cDNA-based sequencing approach could over-represent cells with high TCR expression. TCRB rearrangement may or may not be influenced by HLA type; here this remained unresolved. In every one of the four CD4+ subsets, TCRB CDR3s were moderately but significantly shorter in Type 1 diabetes patients.

The V end was cut by 3 bases, the J end by 0 bases, with 9 bases between. CDR1 is MNHEY, CDR2 SMNVEV, per germline (reference sequence). CDR3 length: 16 residues. Averaging approximately 0.11 L, one heparinised blood draw was given by each donor. Note on this clone: Its antigen remains unidentified.

The authors reverse transcribed all of the isolated RNA, so sequencing captured expressed TCRB transcripts. The method was immunoSEQ multiplex PCR; TCRdb's version includes in-frame clones alone and lacks a portion of them. The table has 200,000 to 250,000 clones, approximately 15% seen once. This receptor was taken from a man aged 25-45 years with type 1 diabetes. V and J are TRBV27 and TRBJ2-6; TRBD2 might be the D (5 bases). Sequenced input: naive CD4+ T cells from blood. The CDR3 protein is CASSLRASSGANVLTF. Written as DNA, the CDR3 is TGTGCCAGCAGTTTGAGGGCGAGCTCTGGGGCCAACGTCCTGACTTTC.